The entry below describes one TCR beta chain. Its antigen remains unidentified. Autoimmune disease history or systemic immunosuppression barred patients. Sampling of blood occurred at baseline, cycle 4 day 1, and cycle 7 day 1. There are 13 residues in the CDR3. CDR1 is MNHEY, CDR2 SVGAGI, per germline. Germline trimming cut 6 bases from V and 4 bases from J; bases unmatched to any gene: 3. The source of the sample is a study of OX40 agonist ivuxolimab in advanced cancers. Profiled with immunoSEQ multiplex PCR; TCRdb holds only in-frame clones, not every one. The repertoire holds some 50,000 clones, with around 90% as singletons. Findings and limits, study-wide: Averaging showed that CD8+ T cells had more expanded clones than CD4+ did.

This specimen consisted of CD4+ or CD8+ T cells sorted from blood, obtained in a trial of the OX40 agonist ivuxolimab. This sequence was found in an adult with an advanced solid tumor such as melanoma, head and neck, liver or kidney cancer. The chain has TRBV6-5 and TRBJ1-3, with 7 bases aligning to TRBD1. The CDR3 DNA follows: TGTGCCAGCAGAGCAGGGGGAGGAAACACCATATATTTT. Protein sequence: CASRAGGGNTIYF.